The TCR beta chain under discussion was sequenced for a study of T cell responses to AZD1222 COVID-19 vaccine. Study-level points and caveats: It should be noted that donors were predominantly white British and more often female, and clonal diversity was possibly underestimated.

Sequenced by immunoSEQ multiplex PCR; TCRdb stores in-frame clones only, minus some. The sample lists about 94,000 clones; around 85% were seen once. CDR3 length equals 11 residues. The V gene lost 6 bases and the J gene lost 2 bases, with 5 bases spanning the gap. Germline V gene sequence: CDR1 SQVTM, CDR2 ANQGSEA. In regard to this clone: Its antigen is unknown.

The starting material was peripheral blood, obtained 28 days after the second AZD1222 dose. The TCR originated in an adult who received the AZD1222 COVID-19 vaccine. J is TRBJ2-1 and V is TRBV29-1; D call uncertain. As DNA, the CDR3 is TGCAGCGTGAGGACCTACAATGAGCAGTTCTTC. Protein: CSVRTYNEQFF.